This T cell receptor beta chain was observed in a study of cytomegalovirus exposure and HLA in healthy donors. In the case of this clone: Its antigen is as yet unknown.

All the people who gave samples were healthy bone marrow donors. PCR was performed using 60 Vbeta and 13 Jbeta primers. Assay: immunoSEQ multiplex PCR; the TCRdb copy retains only in-frame clones and omits some. The table includes 50,000 or so clones, around 66% detected once. Study results and limitations: Some highly shared sequence variants likely arose as a pipeline artifact. Near-uniform donor sequencing depth was presumed by presence/absence analyses. Later analysis associated a missense DCLRE1C variant with TCR beta V- and J-gene trimming.

The germline V and J ends were trimmed by 6 bases and 4 bases, with 12 bases remaining between them. The CDR3 contains 13 residues. Germline V lookup: CDR1 MDHEN, CDR2 SYDVKM. The specimen sequenced was PBMCs. The TCR comes from a man younger than 30 in good health and CMV-seronegative. The rearrangement links TRBV28 to TRBJ1-2; maybe TRBD1 (5 bases). The CDR3 is CASRMDTSYGYTF. CDR3 DNA: TGTGCCAGCAGGATGGACACCTCCTATGGCTACACCTTC.